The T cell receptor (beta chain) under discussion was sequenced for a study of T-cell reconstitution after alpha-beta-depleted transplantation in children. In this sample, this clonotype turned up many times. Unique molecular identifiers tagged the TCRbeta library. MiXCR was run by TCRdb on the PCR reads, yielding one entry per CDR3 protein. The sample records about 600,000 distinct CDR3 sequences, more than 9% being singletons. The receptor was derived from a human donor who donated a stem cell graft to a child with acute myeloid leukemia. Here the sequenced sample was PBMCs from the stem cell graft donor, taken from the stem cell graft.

The CDR3, as DNA: TGTGCCAGCAGTTTTGTGGGGGTAGCAACTGGAAACACCATATATTTT. This translates into CASSFVGVATGNTIYF. The rearrangement uses TRBV28 and TRBJ1-3, with a possible D match to TRBD1 (5 bases). The germline CDR1 and CDR2 sequences are MDHEN and SYDVKM. Trimming removed 3 bases at V and 2 bases at J, with 14 bases between. The CDR3 spans 16 residues.